These 5 T cell receptor beta chains were sequenced from one sample in a study of sequential checkpoint blockade in melanoma (dated by TCRdb to 2018 to 2020). Library prep was done by the immunoSEQ multiplex PCR assay. The source is immuneACCESS, and TCRdb retained only in-frame sequences with V and J called. Part of the clones is not carried over; for the studies checked, unresolved V genes explain less than half of this, and the remainder is unexplained. The sample yields 25,000 to 30,000 clones; around 77% were counted once. The biggest ten clones account for about 14% of the sample. The sample's treatment or condition label is to be understood as: randomized to nivolumab then ipilimumab (arm A) or the reverse (arm B). The specimen comprised CD8+ T cells sorted from blood (inferred from file names), sampled from a patient given nivolumab and ipilimumab in sequence. These receptors were collected from a human donor with melanoma.

As DNA, the CDR3 is TGCAGCGTGCGGACAGACTCCTACGAGCAGTACTTC. Translated, it gives CSVRTDSYEQYF. V is TRBV29-1 and J is TRBJ2-7; TRBD1 might be the D (6 bases). In germline, CDR1 is SQVTM, CDR2 ANQGSEA. The CDR3 is 12 residues long. V was clipped by 6 bases and J by 0 bases, with 9 bases between them.

V gene TRBV4-1 combines with J gene TRBJ1-3, with D uncertain. The CDR3 sequence is 15 residues long. From germline, CDR1 is MGHRA and CDR2 YSYEKL. The V gene lost 1 base and the J gene lost 2 bases, with 9 bases spanning the gap. The CDR3: CASSQVEGAGNTIYF. DNA of the CDR3: TGCGCCAGCAGCCAAGTGGAGGGAGCTGGAAACACCATATATTTT.

V gene TRBV7-9 combines with J gene TRBJ1-2, with D unresolved. V lost 5 bases to trimming and J lost 6 bases, with 16 bases between them. CDR3 length: 14 amino acids. Looked up from germline, CDR1 is SEHNR and CDR2 is FQNEAQ (reference sequence). The chain's CDR3 is CASSAVLTLDGYTF. The CDR3 DNA reads TGTGCCAGCAGCGCGGTCCTTACCCTGGATGGCTACACCTTC.

V and J are TRBV5-1 and TRBJ1-1; the match to TRBD1 covers 8 bases. The CDR3 runs to 14 residues. CDR1 and CDR2 (germline): SGHRS, YFSETQ. The J segment lost 6 bases and the V segment lost 3 bases, leaving 7 bases of the junction unmatched. The CDR3 coding sequence is TGCGCCAGCAGCTCAATGCAGGGGGCCTCTGAAGCTTTCTTT. Amino acids: CASSSMQGASEAFF.

The chain recombines TRBV7-9 with TRBJ2-6; 10 positions match TRBD1. The CDR3 is 19 amino acids. CDR1 and CDR2 (germline): SEHNR, FQNEAQ (reference sequence). The V and J ends lost 5 bases and 3 bases, in that order; junction bases with no gene match: 13. CDR3 DNA: TGTGCCAGCAGCACCAACCGGGACAGGGGTTTAAATGGGGCCAACGTCCTGACTTTC. Translation: CASSTNRDRGLNGANVLTF.